Listed below are T cell receptor beta chains from one sample, sequenced in a study of shared clonotypes between healthy human individuals. The assay was immunoSEQ multiplex PCR, and TCRdb's table has in-frame clones only and misses some. The table lists about 340,000 clones, over 70% of them singletons. Sequencing was carried out using memory CD4+ T cells sorted from blood. These receptor sequences come from a man aged 25 to 40 in good health. CDR3s include the opening cysteine and the closing phenylalanine or tryptophan. The D gene is left open where the match is weak. Where a row states a size, it is once, few, many or the class of an expanded clone; other rows omit it.

d_gene: .
v_gene: TRBV11-2
abundance: .
j_gene: TRBJ2-2
CDR3nt: TGTGCCAGCAGCTTAGACGGGACGGAGCTGTTTTTT
CDR3aa: CASSLDGTELFF

d_gene: TRBD2
v_gene: TRBV7-2
abundance: .
j_gene: TRBJ2-7
CDR3nt: TGTGCCAGCAGCTTCGGGAGGAGCTCCTACGAGCAGTACTTC
CDR3aa: CASSFGRSSYEQYF

d_gene: .
v_gene: TRBV6-6
abundance: .
j_gene: TRBJ1-4
CDR3nt: TGTGCCAGCTCCTGGGGACCTGGACTGTTTTTT
CDR3aa: CASSWGPGLFF

d_gene: .
v_gene: TRBV7-2
abundance: medium-sized
j_gene: TRBJ1-2
CDR3nt: TGTGCCAGCAGCTTATTTGAGGGCTATGGCTACACCTTC
CDR3aa: CASSLFEGYGYTF

d_gene: .
v_gene: TRBV5-1
abundance: .
j_gene: TRBJ2-1
CDR3nt: TGCGCCAGCAGCCCCAACTTGGGCGGTGAGCAGTTCTTC
CDR3aa: CASSPNLGGEQFF

d_gene: TRBD2
v_gene: TRBV5-1
abundance: .
j_gene: TRBJ2-7
CDR3nt: TGCGCCAGCAGCTTGTTTTTGGGAGGGGAAGAGCAGTACTTC
CDR3aa: CASSLFLGGEEQYF

d_gene: .
v_gene: TRBV2
abundance: .
j_gene: TRBJ1-4
CDR3nt: TGTGCCAGCAGCTTTGGACGGAGGGATGAAAAACTGTTTTTT
CDR3aa: CASSFGRRDEKLFF

d_gene: .
v_gene: TRBV5-4
abundance: .
j_gene: TRBJ2-5
CDR3nt: TGTGCCAGCAGCAAAAGGGGGCAAGAGACCCAGTACTTC
CDR3aa: CASSKRGQETQYF

d_gene: TRBD2
v_gene: TRBV18
abundance: .
j_gene: TRBJ2-3
CDR3nt: TGTGCCAGCTCACCACCAGGGACTAGGACCACAGATACGCAGTATTTT
CDR3aa: CASSPPGTRTTDTQYF

d_gene: TRBD1
v_gene: TRBV4-3
abundance: .
j_gene: TRBJ2-2
CDR3nt: TGCGCCAGCAGCCAGGAGCCGGGACAGCTAACCGGGGAGCTGTTTTTT
CDR3aa: CASSQEPGQLTGELFF

d_gene: .
v_gene: TRBV5-6
abundance: .
j_gene: TRBJ2-7
CDR3nt: TGTGCCTTCACGACGTACGAGCAGTACTTC
CDR3aa: CAFTTYEQYF

d_gene: TRBD2
v_gene: TRBV7-8
abundance: once
j_gene: TRBJ2-1
CDR3nt: TGTGCCAGCAGCTCGCACCCTAGCGGGACATACAATGAGCAGTTCTTC
CDR3aa: CASSSHPSGTYNEQFF

d_gene: TRBD1
v_gene: TRBV28
abundance: .
j_gene: TRBJ2-7
CDR3nt: TGTGCCAGCAGTTTCGCAGGGGGCTCCTACGAGCAGTACTTC
CDR3aa: CASSFAGGSYEQYF

d_gene: TRBD1
v_gene: TRBV7-9
abundance: few
j_gene: TRBJ1-2
CDR3nt: TGTGCCAGCAGCCCTAGGACAGGGAAAGGTGGCTACACCTTC
CDR3aa: CASSPRTGKGGYTF

d_gene: TRBD2
v_gene: TRBV5-4
abundance: .
j_gene: TRBJ2-1
CDR3nt: TGTGCCAGCAGCTCGGGACGGGACTACGGGAATGAGCAGTTCTTC
CDR3aa: CASSSGRDYGNEQFF

d_gene: TRBD2
v_gene: TRBV10-2
abundance: .
j_gene: TRBJ2-2
CDR3nt: TGCGCCAGCAGTCTCCCGGGACTAGGGGCCCGGGTCGGGGAGCTGTTTTTT
CDR3aa: CASSLPGLGARVGELFF

d_gene: .
v_gene: TRBV2
abundance: .
j_gene: TRBJ1-5
CDR3nt: TGTGCCAGCAAGCTTCTCAGTCAGCCCCAGCATTTT
CDR3aa: CASKLLSQPQHF

d_gene: .
v_gene: TRBV12-5
abundance: once
j_gene: TRBJ2-7
CDR3nt: TGTGCTAGTCGGTTCGGCCCGTACTTC
CDR3aa: CASRFGPYF

d_gene: .
v_gene: TRBV5-1
abundance: few
j_gene: TRBJ2-3
CDR3nt: TGCGCCAGCAGCTTGGATAGGGAACTCAGCACAGATACGCAGTATTTT
CDR3aa: CASSLDRELSTDTQYF

d_gene: .
v_gene: TRBV25-1
abundance: few
j_gene: TRBJ2-5
CDR3nt: TGTGCCAGCAGTGGGGCAGGCTTCCAAGAGACCCAGTACTTC
CDR3aa: CASSGAGFQETQYF

d_gene: TRBD1
v_gene: TRBV7-8
abundance: few
j_gene: TRBJ2-5
CDR3nt: TGTGCCAGCAGCTTAAGGGACAGGGATGAGTGGTGGGAGGAGACCCAGTACTTC
CDR3aa: CASSLRDRDEWWEETQYF

d_gene: .
v_gene: TRBV6-6
abundance: .
j_gene: TRBJ1-4
CDR3nt: TGTGCCAGCAAGAATCAGGGGTCGCAGGAAAAACTGTTTTTT
CDR3aa: CASKNQGSQEKLFF

d_gene: .
v_gene: TRBV9
abundance: .
j_gene: TRBJ2-7
CDR3nt: TGTGCCAGCAGCCCCCGAGGGGAGAGCTACGAGCAGTACTTC
CDR3aa: CASSPRGESYEQYF

d_gene: TRBD1
v_gene: TRBV6-6
abundance: .
j_gene: TRBJ1-2
CDR3nt: TGTGCCAGCAGTTACCGGGACAGGGCGGCTGGCTACACCTTC
CDR3aa: CASSYRDRAAGYTF

d_gene: .
v_gene: TRBV18
abundance: once
j_gene: TRBJ2-7
CDR3nt: TGTGCCAGCTCACACCCGGGGGTCCCCTACGAGCAGTACTTC
CDR3aa: CASSHPGVPYEQYF

d_gene: .
v_gene: TRBV5-1
abundance: .
j_gene: TRBJ2-7
CDR3nt: TGCGCCAGCAGCTCAGGCTTCGAGCAGTACTTC
CDR3aa: CASSSGFEQYF

d_gene: TRBD1
v_gene: TRBV28
abundance: .
j_gene: TRBJ1-2
CDR3nt: TGTGCCAGCCAAAACTCGGACAGGGGAAATGGCTACACCTTC
CDR3aa: CASQNSDRGNGYTF

d_gene: TRBD1
v_gene: TRBV10-1
abundance: .
j_gene: TRBJ1-2
CDR3nt: TGCGCCATCAGACATGAGCTCCGGGACAGGGGACAGGACTATGGCTACACCTTC
CDR3aa: CAIRHELRDRGQDYGYTF

d_gene: TRBD1
v_gene: TRBV19
abundance: .
j_gene: TRBJ2-7
CDR3nt: TGTGCCAGTGGAGTCGGGACAGGGACCTACGAGCAGTACTTC
CDR3aa: CASGVGTGTYEQYF

d_gene: .
v_gene: TRBV2
abundance: many
j_gene: TRBJ2-7
CDR3nt: TGTGTGTCGAGGGGCGCCTCCTCCTACGAGCAGTACTTC
CDR3aa: CVSRGASSYEQYF

d_gene: .
v_gene: TRBV2
abundance: once
j_gene: TRBJ2-5
CDR3nt: TGTGCCAGCAGTGAGTTCGGACAGCAAGGGACCCAGTACTTC
CDR3aa: CASSEFGQQGTQYF

d_gene: TRBD1
v_gene: TRBV5-6
abundance: .
j_gene: TRBJ2-5
CDR3nt: TGTGCCAGCAGCGGGACAGGGGAGACCCAGTACTTC
CDR3aa: CASSGTGETQYF

d_gene: .
v_gene: TRBV7-2
abundance: .
j_gene: TRBJ1-5
CDR3nt: TGTGCCAGCAGCTTAGATGGGCAGGGGTTGATTCAGCCCCAGCATTTT
CDR3aa: CASSLDGQGLIQPQHF

d_gene: TRBD2
v_gene: TRBV29-1
abundance: .
j_gene: TRBJ2-3
CDR3nt: TGCAGCGTTGTTGCGGGAGGGTTCACAGATACGCAGTATTTT
CDR3aa: CSVVAGGFTDTQYF

d_gene: TRBD1
v_gene: TRBV28
abundance: .
j_gene: TRBJ1-2
CDR3nt: TGTGCCAGCACCAAGACAGGGATCTATGGCTACACCTTC
CDR3aa: CASTKTGIYGYTF

d_gene: .
v_gene: TRBV15
abundance: .
j_gene: TRBJ2-7
CDR3nt: TGTGCCACCAGCAGAGACGGGGACGAGCAGTACTTC
CDR3aa: CATSRDGDEQYF

d_gene: .
v_gene: TRBV5-4
abundance: once
j_gene: TRBJ2-5
CDR3nt: TGTGCCAGCAGCTTAGTTGAGAATGGCCAAGAGACCCAGTACTTC
CDR3aa: CASSLVENGQETQYF

d_gene: .
v_gene: TRBV5-1
abundance: .
j_gene: TRBJ1-2
CDR3nt: TGCGCCAGCAGCTCCTCCGACACTCTGGTGGGTGGCTACACCTTC
CDR3aa: CASSSSDTLVGGYTF

d_gene: .
v_gene: TRBV5-1
abundance: once
j_gene: TRBJ2-7
CDR3nt: TGCGCCAGCAGCTTGGTTCCCCACGAGCAGTACTTC
CDR3aa: CASSLVPHEQYF

d_gene: TRBD2
v_gene: TRBV5-4
abundance: few
j_gene: TRBJ2-7
CDR3nt: TGTGCCAGCAGCTTCTCCCGCGGGAGCTCCTACGAGCAGTACTTC
CDR3aa: CASSFSRGSSYEQYF

d_gene: .
v_gene: TRBV5-8
abundance: once
j_gene: TRBJ2-7
CDR3nt: TGTGCCAGCAGCCTAAGGATCCTCTACGAGCAGTACTTC
CDR3aa: CASSLRILYEQYF

d_gene: .
v_gene: TRBV29-1
abundance: .
j_gene: TRBJ1-5
CDR3nt: TGCAGCGTTGCGTCAGGGGACCAGCCCCAGCATTTT
CDR3aa: CSVASGDQPQHF

d_gene: TRBD2
v_gene: TRBV29-1
abundance: .
j_gene: TRBJ2-7
CDR3nt: TGCAGCGTGGGCCGGGGACTAGCGGACTACGAGCAGTACTTC
CDR3aa: CSVGRGLADYEQYF

d_gene: .
v_gene: TRBV9
abundance: .
j_gene: TRBJ2-1
CDR3nt: TGTGCCAGCAGCGTAGGGGTCGACTTTAACAATGAGCAGTTCTTC
CDR3aa: CASSVGVDFNNEQFF

d_gene: TRBD1
v_gene: TRBV5-1
abundance: .
j_gene: TRBJ2-6
CDR3nt: TGCGCCAGTGGGACAGGGGACATATCTGGGGCCAACGTCCTGACTTTC
CDR3aa: CASGTGDISGANVLTF

d_gene: .
v_gene: TRBV7-2
abundance: .
j_gene: TRBJ2-5
CDR3nt: TGTGCCAGCAGCTTAGCAGATGTAGGGGGTTACGAGACCCAGTACTTC
CDR3aa: CASSLADVGGYETQYF

d_gene: .
v_gene: TRBV28
abundance: .
j_gene: TRBJ1-5
CDR3nt: TGTGCCAGCAGTTTTCTCGGCCCGGCAGAAGATAGCAATCAGCCCCAGCATTTT
CDR3aa: CASSFLGPAEDSNQPQHF

d_gene: TRBD1
v_gene: TRBV18
abundance: .
j_gene: TRBJ2-6
CDR3nt: TGTGCCAGCTCACAATGGACAGGGGGCTCTGGGGCCAACGTCCTGACTTTC
CDR3aa: CASSQWTGGSGANVLTF

d_gene: .
v_gene: TRBV5-4
abundance: .
j_gene: TRBJ2-1
CDR3nt: TGTGCCAGCAGCTTGGAACCGGGAGCGGACAATGAGCAGTTCTTC
CDR3aa: CASSLEPGADNEQFF

d_gene: .
v_gene: TRBV6-1
abundance: .
j_gene: TRBJ1-2
CDR3nt: TGTGCCAGCAGTCAAACTAGGGGAGGCTACACCTTC
CDR3aa: CASSQTRGGYTF

d_gene: TRBD1
v_gene: TRBV6-6
abundance: .
j_gene: TRBJ1-3
CDR3nt: TGTGCCAGCAGTTACGGGACAGTCTCTGGAAACACCATATATTTT
CDR3aa: CASSYGTVSGNTIYF

d_gene: .
v_gene: TRBV12-2
abundance: .
j_gene: TRBJ2-5
CDR3nt: TGTGCAAGTCGCTTAGTCTACGGGAGGGTGATAAAAGAGACCCAGTACTTC
CDR3aa: CASRLVYGRVIKETQYF

d_gene: .
v_gene: TRBV4-1
abundance: .
j_gene: TRBJ1-3
CDR3nt: TGCGCCAGCAGCCAAGATCACGGAAACACCATATATTTT
CDR3aa: CASSQDHGNTIYF

d_gene: .
v_gene: TRBV20-1
abundance: once
j_gene: TRBJ2-1
CDR3nt: TGCAGTGCTAGGGCTCCGGAGTTCTTC
CDR3aa: CSARAPEFF

d_gene: .
v_gene: TRBV5-1
abundance: .
j_gene: TRBJ2-7
CDR3nt: TGCGCCAGCAGCTCCCCGACTTGGTATGACAGCGAGCAGTACTTC
CDR3aa: CASSSPTWYDSEQYF

d_gene: .
v_gene: TRBV29-1
abundance: .
j_gene: TRBJ1-2
CDR3nt: TGCAGCGTTGGTGGGGGGACAATGGGTGATGGCTACACCTTC
CDR3aa: CSVGGGTMGDGYTF

d_gene: .
v_gene: TRBV2
abundance: .
j_gene: TRBJ2-7
CDR3nt: TGTGCCAGCAGTGAAGCTATAGGCGGAACCCCCGGAGACTTCAAGTACTTC
CDR3aa: CASSEAIGGTPGDFKYF